One sample yielded the 2 T cell receptor beta chains listed below, sequenced in a study of T-cell memory formation after mild COVID-19. Using its own MiXCR run on the 5' RACE reads, TCRdb lists one record per CDR3 protein. The sample carries 180,000 or so distinct CDR3 sequences, around 10% recorded once. The sample was PBMCs or a T cell subset sorted from them (not recorded which). All receptors come from a man younger than 35 who had mild COVID-19 (a few samples of this study predate the infection). Cell type and time point are not known.

This clonotype was seen a handful of times. The V gene is TRBV5-1, the J gene TRBJ2-2, with D possibly matching TRBD1 (6 bases). The V end lost 0 bases, the J end lost 7 bases, and 13 bases lay between the germline ends. This CDR3 comprises 15 residues. The V gene's germline CDR1 is SGHRS and CDR2 YFSETQ. The CDR3 bases are TGCGCCAGCAGCTTGGGAAATTACAGGGACGGGGAGCTGTTTTTT. This translates into CASSLGNYRDGELFF. Combining the CDR3 with reference TRBV5-1 and TRBJ2-2 gives the whole variable domain KAGVTQTPRYLIKTRGQQVTLSCSPISGHRSVSWYQQTPGQGLQFLFEYFSETQRNKGNFPGRFSGRQFSNSRSEMNVSTLELGDSALYLCASSLGNYRDGELFFGEGSRLTVL.

In its sample, this clonotype was seen a few times. V and J are TRBV7-8 and TRBJ2-2; a weak D match, TRBD1 (6 bases). The CDR3 consists of 14 residues. V dropped 5 bases and J dropped 8 bases, with 15 bases sitting between them. Germline values: CDR1 SGHVS, CDR2 FQNEAQ. CDR3 residues: CASSRNTGSGELFF. The CDR3 region has the DNA TGTGCCAGCAGCCGAAATACAGGGTCGGGGGAGCTGTTTTTT.